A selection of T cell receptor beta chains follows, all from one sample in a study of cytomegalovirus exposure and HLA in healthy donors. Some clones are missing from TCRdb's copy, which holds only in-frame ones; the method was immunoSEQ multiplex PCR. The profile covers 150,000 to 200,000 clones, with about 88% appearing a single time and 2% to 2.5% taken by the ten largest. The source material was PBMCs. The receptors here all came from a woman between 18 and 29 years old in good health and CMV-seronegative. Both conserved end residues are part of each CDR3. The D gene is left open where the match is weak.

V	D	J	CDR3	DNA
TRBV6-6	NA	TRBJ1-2	CASSYLGWGPAYGYTF	TGTGCCAGCAGTTACCTAGGGTGGGGCCCGGCCTATGGCTACACCTTC
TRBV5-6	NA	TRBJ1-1	CASSPYRDMNTEAFF	TGTGCCAGCAGCCCATACAGGGATATGAACACTGAAGCTTTCTTT
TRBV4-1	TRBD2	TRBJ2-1	CASSLLPGLARNEQFF	TGCGCCAGCAGCCTTCTCCCGGGACTAGCGAGGAATGAGCAGTTCTTC
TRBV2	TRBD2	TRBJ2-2	CASSLTSGRLVWDTGELFF	TGTGCCAGCAGTCTGACTAGCGGGAGATTAGTTTGGGACACCGGGGAGCTGTTTTTT
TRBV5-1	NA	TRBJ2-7	CASSLVPPSYEQYF	TGCGCCAGCAGCTTGGTCCCTCCTTCCTACGAGCAGTACTTC
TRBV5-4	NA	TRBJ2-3	CASSPLRVEYTDTQYF	TGTGCCAGCAGCCCCCTCAGGGTAGAGTACACAGATACGCAGTATTTT
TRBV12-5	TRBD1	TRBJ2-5	CASGFSGDRGETQYF	TGTGCTAGTGGCTTTTCGGGCGACAGGGGTGAGACCCAGTACTTC
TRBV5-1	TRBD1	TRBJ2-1	CASSQGLRLDRGGGEQFF	TGCGCCAGCAGCCAGGGCCTCAGATTGGACAGGGGAGGAGGTGAGCAGTTCTTC
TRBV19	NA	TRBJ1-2	CASSPNTGFGYTF	TGTGCCAGTAGCCCAAATACAGGGTTTGGCTACACCTTC
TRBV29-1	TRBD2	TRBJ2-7	CSVELAEASSYEQYF	TGCAGCGTTGAACTAGCGGAGGCTAGCTCCTACGAGCAGTACTTC
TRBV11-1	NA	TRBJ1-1	CASSLGGVLAFF	TGTGCCAGCAGCTTAGGAGGTGTGCTTGCTTTCTTT
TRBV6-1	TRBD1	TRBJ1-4	CASSDIPSQGVNEKLFF	TGTGCCAGCAGTGACATCCCTTCACAGGGGGTGAACGAAAAACTGTTTTTT
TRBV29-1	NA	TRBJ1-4	CSVGDSLRDEKLFF	TGCAGCGTTGGTGACTCCCTTCGCGATGAAAAACTGTTTTTT